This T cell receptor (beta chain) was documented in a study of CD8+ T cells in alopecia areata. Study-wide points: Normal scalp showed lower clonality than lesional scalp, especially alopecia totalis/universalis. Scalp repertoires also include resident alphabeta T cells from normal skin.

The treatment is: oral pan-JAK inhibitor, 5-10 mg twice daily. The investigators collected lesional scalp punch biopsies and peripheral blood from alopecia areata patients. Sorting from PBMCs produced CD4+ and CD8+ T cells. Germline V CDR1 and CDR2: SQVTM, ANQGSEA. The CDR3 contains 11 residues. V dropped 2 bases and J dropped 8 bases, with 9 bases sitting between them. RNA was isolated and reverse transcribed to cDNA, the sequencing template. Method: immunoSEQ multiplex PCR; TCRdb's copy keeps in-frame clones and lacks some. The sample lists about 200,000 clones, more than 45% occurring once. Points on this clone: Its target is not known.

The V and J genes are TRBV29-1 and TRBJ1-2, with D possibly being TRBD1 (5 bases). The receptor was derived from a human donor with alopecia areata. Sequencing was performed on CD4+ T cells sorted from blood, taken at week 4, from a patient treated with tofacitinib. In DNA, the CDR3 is TGCAGCGTTGAAAGGGGAGACGGCTACACCTTC. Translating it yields CSVERGDGYTF.